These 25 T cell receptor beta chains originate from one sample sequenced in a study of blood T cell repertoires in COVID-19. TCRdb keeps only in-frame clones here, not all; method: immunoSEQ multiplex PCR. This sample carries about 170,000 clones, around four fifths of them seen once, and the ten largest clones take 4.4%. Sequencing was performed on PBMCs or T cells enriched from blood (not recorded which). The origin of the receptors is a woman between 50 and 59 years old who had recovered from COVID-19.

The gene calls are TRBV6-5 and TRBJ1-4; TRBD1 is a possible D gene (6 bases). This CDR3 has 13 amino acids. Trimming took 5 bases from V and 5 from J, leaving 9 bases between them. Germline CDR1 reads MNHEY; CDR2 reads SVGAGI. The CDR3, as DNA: TGTGCCAGCAGTCTGACAGGAAATGAAAAACTGTTTTTT. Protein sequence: CASSLTGNEKLFF.

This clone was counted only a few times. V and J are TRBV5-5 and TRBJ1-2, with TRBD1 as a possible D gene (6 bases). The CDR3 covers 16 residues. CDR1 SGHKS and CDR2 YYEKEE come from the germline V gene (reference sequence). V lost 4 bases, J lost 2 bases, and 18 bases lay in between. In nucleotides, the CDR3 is TGTGCCAGCAGCCCGTTATTCCGGGACACAAACTATGGCTACACCTTC. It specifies CASSPLFRDTNYGYTF. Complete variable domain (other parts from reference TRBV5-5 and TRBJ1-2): DAGVTQSPTHLIKTRGQQVTLRCSPISGHKSVSWYQQVLGQGPQFIFQYYEKEERGRGNFPDRFSARQFPNYSSELNVNALLLGDSALYLCASSPLFRDTNYGYTFGSGTRLTVV.

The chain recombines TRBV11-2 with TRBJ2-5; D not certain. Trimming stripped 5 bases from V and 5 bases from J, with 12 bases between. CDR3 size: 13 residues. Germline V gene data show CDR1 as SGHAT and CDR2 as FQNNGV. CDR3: CASSPRLRETQYF. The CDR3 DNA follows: TGTGCCAGCAGCCCGCGGTTAAGGGAGACCCAGTACTTC.

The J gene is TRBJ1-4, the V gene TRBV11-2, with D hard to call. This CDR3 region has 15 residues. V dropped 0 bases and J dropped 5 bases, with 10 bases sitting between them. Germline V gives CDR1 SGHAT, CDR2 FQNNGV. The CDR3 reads CASSLESLSNEKLFF. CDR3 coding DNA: TGTGCCAGCAGCTTAGAGAGCTTGTCGAATGAAAAACTGTTTTTT.

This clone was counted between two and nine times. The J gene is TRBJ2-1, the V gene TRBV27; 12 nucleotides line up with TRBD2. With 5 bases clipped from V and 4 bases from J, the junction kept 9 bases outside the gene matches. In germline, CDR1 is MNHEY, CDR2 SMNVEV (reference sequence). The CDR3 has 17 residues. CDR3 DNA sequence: TGTGCCAGCAGTACCCTACTAGCGGGAGGCCTATACAATGAGCAGTTCTTC. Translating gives CASSTLLAGGLYNEQFF.

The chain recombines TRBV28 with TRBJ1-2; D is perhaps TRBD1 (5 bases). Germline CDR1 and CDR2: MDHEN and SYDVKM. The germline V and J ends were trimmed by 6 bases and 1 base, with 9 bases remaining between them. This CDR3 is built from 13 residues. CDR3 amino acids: CASRLDSNYGYTF. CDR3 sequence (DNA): TGTGCCAGCAGGCTCGACAGTAACTATGGCTACACCTTC.

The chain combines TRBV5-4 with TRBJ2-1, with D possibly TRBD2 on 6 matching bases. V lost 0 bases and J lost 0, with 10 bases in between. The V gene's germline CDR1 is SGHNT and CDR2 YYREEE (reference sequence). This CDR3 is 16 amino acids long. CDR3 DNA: TGTGCCAGCAGCTTGGCTGGGCGGGGCTCCTACAATGAGCAGTTCTTC. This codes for CASSLAGRGSYNEQFF. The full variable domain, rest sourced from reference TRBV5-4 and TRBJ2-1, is ETGVTQSPTHLIKTRGQQVTLRCSSQSGHNTVSWYQQALGQGPQFIFQYYREEENGRGNFPPRFSGLQFPNYSSELNVNALELDDSALYLCASSLAGRGSYNEQFFGPGTRLTVL.

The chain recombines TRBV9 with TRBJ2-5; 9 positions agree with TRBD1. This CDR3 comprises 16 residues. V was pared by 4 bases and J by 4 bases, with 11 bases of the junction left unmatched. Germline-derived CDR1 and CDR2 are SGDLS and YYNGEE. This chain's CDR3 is CASSLDAGQGSETQYF. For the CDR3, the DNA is TGTGCCAGCAGCCTAGATGCCGGACAGGGGTCAGAGACCCAGTACTTC.

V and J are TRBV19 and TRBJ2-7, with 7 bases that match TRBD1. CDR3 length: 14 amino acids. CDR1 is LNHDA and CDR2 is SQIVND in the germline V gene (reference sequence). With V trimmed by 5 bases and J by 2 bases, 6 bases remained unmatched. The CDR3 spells CASSEQGSPYEQYV. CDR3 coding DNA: TGTGCCAGTAGTGAACAGGGGAGCCCCTACGAGCAGTACGTC.

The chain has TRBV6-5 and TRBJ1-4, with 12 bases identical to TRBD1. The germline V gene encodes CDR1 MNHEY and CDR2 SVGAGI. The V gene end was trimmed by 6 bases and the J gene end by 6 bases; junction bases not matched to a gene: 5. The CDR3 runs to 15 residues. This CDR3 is CASRGTGGDDEKLFF. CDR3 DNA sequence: TGTGCCAGCAGGGGGACAGGGGGCGACGATGAAAAACTGTTTTTT.

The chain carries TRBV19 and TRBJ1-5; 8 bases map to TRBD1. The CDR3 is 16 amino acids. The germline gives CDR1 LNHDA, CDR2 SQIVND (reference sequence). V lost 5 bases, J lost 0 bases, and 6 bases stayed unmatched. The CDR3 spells CASSPDRDYSNQPQHF. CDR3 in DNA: TGTGCCAGTAGTCCGGACAGGGATTATAGCAATCAGCCCCAGCATTTT.

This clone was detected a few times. The CDR3 DNA reads TGTGCCAGCAGCCAGGGGGCTAGCGGGAGGGCCGCCGGGGAGCTGTTTTTT. Its protein product is CASSQGASGRAAGELFF. V is TRBV3-1 (or the pseudogene TRBV3-2) and J is TRBJ2-2, with TRBD2 identical over 12 bases. Per germline, CDR1 LGHDT and CDR2 YNNKEL (reference sequence). V lost 3 bases, J lost 6 bases, and 8 bases stayed unmatched. The CDR3 has 17 residues.

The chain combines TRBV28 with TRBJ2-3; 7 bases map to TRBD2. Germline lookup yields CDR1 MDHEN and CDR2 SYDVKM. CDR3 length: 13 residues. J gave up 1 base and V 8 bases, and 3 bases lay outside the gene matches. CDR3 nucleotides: TGTGCCAGCTTCCGGGGGGGCACAGATACGCAGTATTTT. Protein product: CASFRGGTDTQYF.

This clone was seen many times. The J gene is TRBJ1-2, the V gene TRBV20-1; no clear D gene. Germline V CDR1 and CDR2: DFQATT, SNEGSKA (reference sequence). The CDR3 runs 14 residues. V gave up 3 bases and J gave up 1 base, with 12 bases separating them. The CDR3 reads CSASAGVGNYGYTF. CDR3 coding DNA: TGCAGTGCTAGTGCGGGAGTCGGTAACTATGGCTACACCTTC.

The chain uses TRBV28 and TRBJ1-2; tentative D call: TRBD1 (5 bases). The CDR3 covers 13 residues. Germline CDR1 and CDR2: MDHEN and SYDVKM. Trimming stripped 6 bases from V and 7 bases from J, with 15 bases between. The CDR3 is CASSPQGLSGYTF. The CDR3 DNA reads TGTGCCAGCAGCCCCCAGGGATTAAGTGGCTACACCTTC.

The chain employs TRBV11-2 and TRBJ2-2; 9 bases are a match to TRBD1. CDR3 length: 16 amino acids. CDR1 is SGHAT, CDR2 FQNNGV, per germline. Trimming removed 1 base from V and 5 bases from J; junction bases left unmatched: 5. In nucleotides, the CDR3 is TGTGCCAGCAGCTTAGCAGGGACAGGGAGGACCGGGGAGCTGTTTTTT. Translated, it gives CASSLAGTGRTGELFF.

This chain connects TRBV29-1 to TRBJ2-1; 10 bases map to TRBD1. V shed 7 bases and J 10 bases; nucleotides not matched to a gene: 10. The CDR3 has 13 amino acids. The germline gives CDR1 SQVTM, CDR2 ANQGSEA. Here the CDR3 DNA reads TGCAGCGGCAGACAGGGGGCGGGCAGGGAGCAGTTCTTC. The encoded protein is CSGRQGAGREQFF.

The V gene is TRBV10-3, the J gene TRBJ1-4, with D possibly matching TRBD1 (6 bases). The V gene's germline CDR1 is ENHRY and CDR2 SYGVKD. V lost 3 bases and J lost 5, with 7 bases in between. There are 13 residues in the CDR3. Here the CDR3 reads CAISDRGNEKLFF. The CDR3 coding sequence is TGTGCCATCAGTGACAGGGGAAATGAAAAACTGTTTTTT.

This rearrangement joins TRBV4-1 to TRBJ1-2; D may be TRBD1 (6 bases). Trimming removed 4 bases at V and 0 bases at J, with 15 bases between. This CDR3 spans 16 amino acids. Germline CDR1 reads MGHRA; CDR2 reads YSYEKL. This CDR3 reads CASSLRGLTPNYGYTF. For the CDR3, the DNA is TGCGCCAGCAGCCTCAGGGGCCTAACCCCTAACTATGGCTACACCTTC.

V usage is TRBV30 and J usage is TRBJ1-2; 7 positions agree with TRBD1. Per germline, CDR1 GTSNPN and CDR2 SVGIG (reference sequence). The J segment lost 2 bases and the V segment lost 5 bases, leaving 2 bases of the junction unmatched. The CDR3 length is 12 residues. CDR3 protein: CAWDRANYGYTF. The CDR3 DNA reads TGTGCCTGGGACAGGGCAAACTATGGCTACACCTTC.

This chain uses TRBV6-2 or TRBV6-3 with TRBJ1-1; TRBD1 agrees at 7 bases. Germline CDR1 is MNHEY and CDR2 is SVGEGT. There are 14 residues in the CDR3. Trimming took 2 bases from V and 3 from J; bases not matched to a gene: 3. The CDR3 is CASSYKGADTEAFF. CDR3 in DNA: TGTGCCAGCAGTTACAAGGGGGCGGACACTGAAGCTTTCTTT.

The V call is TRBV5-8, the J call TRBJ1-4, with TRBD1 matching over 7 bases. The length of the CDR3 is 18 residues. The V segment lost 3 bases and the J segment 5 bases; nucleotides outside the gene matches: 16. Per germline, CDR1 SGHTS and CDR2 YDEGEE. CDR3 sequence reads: CASSSPTGATIGNEKLFF. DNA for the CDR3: TGTGCCAGCAGCTCACCTACAGGGGCGACAATAGGAAATGAAAAACTGTTTTTT.

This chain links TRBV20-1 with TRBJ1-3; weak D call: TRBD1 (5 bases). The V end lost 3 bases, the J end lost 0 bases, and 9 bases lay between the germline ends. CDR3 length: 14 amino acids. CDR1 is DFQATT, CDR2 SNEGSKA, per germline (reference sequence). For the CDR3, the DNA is TGCAGTGCTAGTTTAGGGGTCTCTGGAAACACCATATATTTT. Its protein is CSASLGVSGNTIYF.

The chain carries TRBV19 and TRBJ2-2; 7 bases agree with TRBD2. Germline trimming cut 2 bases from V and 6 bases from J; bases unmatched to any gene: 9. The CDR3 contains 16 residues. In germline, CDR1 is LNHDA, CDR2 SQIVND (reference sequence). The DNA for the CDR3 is TGTGCCAGTAGTATACCTAGCGGAATACACCCCGGGGAGCTGTTTTTT. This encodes CASSIPSGIHPGELFF.

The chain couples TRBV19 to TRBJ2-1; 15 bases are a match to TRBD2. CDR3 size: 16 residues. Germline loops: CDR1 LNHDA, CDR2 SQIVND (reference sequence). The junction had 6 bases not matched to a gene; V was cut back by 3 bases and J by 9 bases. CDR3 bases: TGTGCCAGTAGTATCCCGGGGACTAGCGGGAGGTCTGAGCAGTTCTTC. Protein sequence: CASSIPGTSGRSEQFF. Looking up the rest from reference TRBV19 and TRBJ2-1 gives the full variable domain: DGGITQSPKYLFRKEGQNVTLSCEQNLNHDAMYWYRQDPGQGLRLIYYSQIVNDFQKGDIAEGYSVSREKKESFPLTVTSAQKNPTAFYLCASSIPGTSGRSEQFFGPGTRLTVL.